Listed here are 30 T cell receptor beta chains from one sample, sequenced in a study of blood T cell repertoires in COVID-19. Sequencing used immunoSEQ multiplex PCR; TCRdb keeps in-frame clones, though not all of them. Altogether approximately 120,000 clones are present, about 80% being singletons, with the ten largest covering approximately 7%. The sequenced sample was peripheral blood. The receptors here all came from a woman aged 45-60 years with acute or convalescent COVID-19.

Comment on this clone: The sample contains more than one DNA sequence encoding this CDR3. The chain recombines TRBV5-1 with TRBJ1-5, with D tentatively TRBD1 (6 bases). V was clipped by 0 bases and J by 1 base, with 8 bases between them. CDR3 length equals 15 residues. Germline CDR1 SGHRS, CDR2 YFSETQ. The CDR3 here is CASSLGQGSNQPQHF. The CDR3 bases are TGCGCCAGCAGCTTGGGGCAGGGGAGCAATCAGCCCCAGCATTTT.

This sequence joins TRBV2 and TRBJ1-1; TRBD1 matches 8 bases. Trimming removed 6 bases from V and 4 bases from J; junction bases left unmatched: 7. This CDR3 region has 14 residues. Germline CDR1 is SNHLY and CDR2 is FYNNEI. The CDR3 nucleotides read TGTGCCAGCAGGGACAGGGCCCGGTTCACTGAAGCTTTCTTT. Protein product: CASRDRARFTEAFF.

The chain links TRBV21-1 to TRBJ1-2; TRBD1 reflects the table's D call only, with no check against the DNA. TRBV21-1 is an annotated pseudogene. CDR3 length: 17 amino acids. CDR3 DNA sequence: TGTGCCAGCAGCCCACACTCGATGGGACAGACTAACTATGGCTACACCTTC. This codes for CASSPHSMGQTNYGYTF.

This clone was observed once. The chain uses TRBV2 and TRBJ2-3; TRBD2 matches 12 bases. The V gene's germline CDR1 is SNHLY and CDR2 FYNNEI. This CDR3 contains 18 residues. After removal of 4 bases from V and 4 bases from J, the junction contained 12 bases not matched to a gene. The CDR3 protein is CASSVWLAGGEPPDTQYF. CDR3 nucleotides: TGTGCCAGCAGTGTATGGCTAGCGGGGGGGGAGCCCCCAGATACGCAGTATTTT.

The J gene is TRBJ1-6, the V gene TRBV7-2; D unresolved. Trimming pared 5 bases from V and 6 bases from J, leaving 11 bases between. The CDR3 runs 14 residues. The germline CDR1 and CDR2 sequences are SGHTA and FQGNSA. CDR3 protein: CASSPPRGNSPLHF. CDR3 DNA: TGTGCCAGCAGCCCTCCCCGGGGTAATTCACCCCTCCACTTT.

The V call is TRBV25-1, the J call TRBJ2-7; 7 positions match TRBD2. The CDR3 is made up of 14 amino acids. V lost 1 base, J lost 1 base, and 1 base stayed unmatched. CDR1 MGHDK and CDR2 SYGVNS come from the germline V gene. In DNA, the CDR3 is TGTGCCAGCAGTGAATCCGGGAGGTCCTACGAGCAGTACTTC. It is translated as CASSESGRSYEQYF.

The V and J genes are TRBV5-1 and TRBJ2-1, with D perhaps matching TRBD2 (7 bases). V lost 4 bases and J 4 bases, leaving 15 bases between the germline ends. In germline, CDR1 is SGHRS, CDR2 YFSETQ. The CDR3 spans 15 residues. CDR3 amino acids: CASSGGALGYNEQFF. The DNA of the CDR3 is TGCGCCAGCAGCGGGGGGGCCTTAGGGTACAATGAGCAGTTCTTC.

V and J are TRBV12-3 or TRBV12-4 and TRBJ2-3; 8 bases line up with TRBD2. The length of the CDR3 is 12 residues. The trim removed 8 bases at V and 5 bases at J, leaving 3 bases unmatched. CDR3 bases: TGTGCCAGCTCCCGGGGGGGAGATACGCAGTATTTT. Protein sequence: CASSRGGDTQYF.

V and J are TRBV19 and TRBJ1-1; 7 bases fit TRBD1. This CDR3 has 18 residues. V shed 8 bases, J shed 5 bases, and the junction held 23 bases outside the gene matches. Per germline, CDR1 LNHDA and CDR2 SQIVND (reference sequence). The CDR3 loop reads CASSVTFRVQGDETEAFF. CDR3 in DNA: TGTGCCAGTTCAGTCACATTTAGAGTTCAGGGGGATGAGACTGAAGCTTTCTTT.

The rearrangement links TRBV18 to TRBJ2-7; tentative D call: TRBD1 (6 bases). Looked up from germline, CDR1 is KGHSH and CDR2 is LQKENI. Trimming stripped 3 bases from V and 5 bases from J, with 14 bases between. The CDR3 loop spans 14 amino acids. The CDR3 spells CASSPQTGPDEQYF. The CDR3 coding sequence is TGTGCCAGCTCACCGCAGACAGGTCCGGACGAGCAGTACTTC.

The V gene is TRBV6-5, the J gene TRBJ2-3, with a tentative D call TRBD2 (5 bases). This CDR3 is 15 amino acids long. The V gene lost 2 bases and the J gene lost 11 bases, with 20 bases spanning the gap. CDR1 and CDR2 (germline): MNHEY, SVGAGI. CDR3 loop: CASSYREPGGGEQYF. As DNA, the CDR3 is TGTGCCAGCAGTTACCGAGAGCCCGGTGGAGGTGAGCAGTATTTT.

This chain uses TRBV7-2 with TRBJ2-1; no clear D. Germline V gene sequence: CDR1 SGHTA, CDR2 FQGNSA. This CDR3 has 15 residues. V lost 0 bases, J lost 8 bases, and 14 bases lay in between. The CDR3 sequence is CASSLARNYIDEQFF. CDR3 DNA: TGTGCCAGCAGCTTAGCGCGGAACTACATCGATGAGCAGTTCTTC.

DNA for the CDR3: TGTGCCAGTAGCCTTCGACAGACTCAAGAGACCCAGTACTTC. It encodes CASSLRQTQETQYF. The V call is TRBV19, the J call TRBJ2-5; tentatively, D is TRBD1 (5 bases). CDR3 length: 14 residues. V was pared by 6 bases and J by 2 bases, with 13 bases between. Per the germline V gene, CDR1 is LNHDA and CDR2 is SQIVND (reference sequence).

This sequence joins TRBV13 and TRBJ1-1; D remains unclear. The CDR3 spans 12 residues. Trimming removed 0 bases at V and 4 bases at J, with 3 bases between. Per the germline V gene, CDR1 is PRHDT and CDR2 is FYEKMQ (reference sequence). The CDR3, as DNA: TGTGCCAGCAGCTTAGGCCTCACTGAAGCTTTCTTT. It codes for CASSLGLTEAFF.

V and J are TRBV7-3 and TRBJ2-1, with a possible D match to TRBD1 (6 bases). The germline V gene has CDR1 SGHTA and CDR2 FQGTGA. V lost 5 bases, J lost 1 base, and 9 bases lay in between. The CDR3 is made up of 14 amino acids. As DNA, the CDR3 is TGTGCCAGCAGCGTACAGGGTTCCTACAATGAGCAGTTCTTC. Protein: CASSVQGSYNEQFF.

The chain employs TRBV5-1 and TRBJ2-1, with 11 bases fitting TRBD2. This CDR3 region has 13 residues. The ends lost 6 bases at V and 6 bases at J; junction bases unmatched: 2. CDR1 and CDR2 from the germline V gene are SGHRS and YFSETQ. The chain's CDR3 is CASKLAGGNEQFF. The CDR3 DNA reads as TGCGCCAGCAAGCTAGCGGGGGGCAATGAGCAGTTCTTC.

The chain recombines TRBV2 with TRBJ1-1; 7 nucleotides align to TRBD1. J gave up 4 bases and V 6 bases, and 14 bases lay outside the gene matches. Germline loops: CDR1 SNHLY, CDR2 FYNNEI. This CDR3 has 16 residues. This chain's CDR3 is CASSPGGAKLGTEAFF. CDR3 coding DNA: TGTGCCAGCAGCCCAGGGGGTGCTAAACTCGGCACTGAAGCTTTCTTT.

The V and J genes are TRBV19 and TRBJ2-2; 7 bases fit TRBD2. Germline loops: CDR1 LNHDA, CDR2 SQIVND (reference sequence). The CDR3 has 14 residues. V lost 3 bases to trimming and J lost 6 bases; unmatched junction nucleotides: 4. The CDR3 here is CASSIKAGPGELFF. The CDR3 nucleotides are TGTGCCAGTAGTATCAAAGCGGGGCCCGGGGAGCTGTTTTTT.

This chain connects TRBV6-1 to TRBJ1-2, with 7 bases aligning to TRBD1. The ends lost 0 bases at V and 4 bases at J; junction bases unmatched: 5. The CDR3 spans 15 residues. Germline CDR1 is MNHNS and CDR2 is SASEGT. The CDR3 DNA reads as TGTGCCAGCAGTGAAGCGGGACAGTACATCTATGGCTACACCTTC. This codes for CASSEAGQYIYGYTF.

The V call is TRBV5-1, the J call TRBJ1-6, with a weak D call TRBD1 (6 bases). This CDR3 spans 15 amino acids. The V gene's germline CDR1 is SGHRS and CDR2 YFSETQ. Trimming removed 4 bases at V and 5 bases at J, with 13 bases between. The CDR3 nucleotides are TGCGCCAGCAGCCCTTATTACAGGGATAATTCACCCCTCCACTTT. As protein: CASSPYYRDNSPLHF.

The chain has TRBV4-1 and TRBJ2-1; 8 positions agree with TRBD2. This CDR3 contains 17 residues. V was clipped by 0 bases and J by 2 bases; unmatched bases: 6. The V gene's germline CDR1 is MGHRA and CDR2 YSYEKL. The CDR3 here is CASSQDYTSGAYNEQFF. The CDR3 DNA reads as TGCGCCAGCAGCCAAGATTATACTAGCGGCGCCTACAATGAGCAGTTCTTC.

The rearrangement links TRBV6-5 to TRBJ1-2; D is unresolved. Germline CDR1 reads MNHEY; CDR2 reads SVGAGI. V was trimmed by 6 bases and J by 4 bases, leaving 12 bases between them. The CDR3 is made up of 13 amino acids. The CDR3 here is CASRPPGIYGYTF. The CDR3, as DNA: TGTGCCAGCAGGCCCCCGGGGATCTATGGCTACACCTTC.

V usage is TRBV5-3 and J usage is TRBJ1-2; D may be TRBD1 (5 bases). TRBV5-3 is treated as an ORF (open reading frame) with a function not yet certain. The CDR3 sequence is 11 residues long. Trimming left V 3 bases short and J 8 bases short, with 8 bases between. CDR3 loop: CARSYRIGYTF. In DNA form, the CDR3 reads TGTGCCAGAAGCTACAGGATCGGCTACACCTTC.

The V gene is TRBV30, the J gene TRBJ1-4; D uncertain. The CDR3 is 12 residues long. Germline values: CDR1 GTSNPN, CDR2 SVGIG (reference sequence). Between the trimmed V and J ends, which lost 0 bases and 8 bases, there was a span of 7 bases. The DNA of the CDR3 is TGTGCCTGGAGTGTACACGGGGAAAAACTGTTTTTT. Translated: CAWSVHGEKLFF.

The CDR3 sequence: CASSQETRGQLYGYTF. In DNA form, the CDR3 reads TGCGCCAGCAGCCAAGAAACCCGGGGACAACTTTATGGCTACACCTTC. This chain connects TRBV4-1 to TRBJ1-2, with D possibly TRBD1 on 6 matching bases. This CDR3 is 16 amino acids long. Germline CDR1 reads MGHRA; CDR2 reads YSYEKL. Trimming pared 0 bases from V and 5 bases from J, leaving 16 bases between.

V is TRBV7-8 and J is TRBJ2-1; a weak D match, TRBD1 (6 bases). The germline CDR1 and CDR2 sequences are SGHVS and FQNEAQ. V shed 0 bases and J shed 5 bases, with 11 bases lying between them. This CDR3 has 15 amino acids. CDR3 in amino acids: CASSLAEGGHNEQFF. CDR3 nucleotide sequence: TGTGCCAGCAGCTTAGCGGAAGGGGGACACAATGAGCAGTTCTTC.

The chain couples TRBV24-1 to TRBJ2-3; 8 bases align to TRBD2. Germline loops: CDR1 KGHDR, CDR2 SFDVKD. The CDR3 runs to 13 residues. V was clipped by 7 bases and J by 8 bases; unmatched bases: 7. CDR3 DNA sequence: TGTGCCACCAGAGGACTAGCTCAGAGTACGCAGTATTTT. Amino acid sequence: CATRGLAQSTQYF.

This chain uses TRBV24-1 with TRBJ1-2; D is unresolved. Trimming cost V 5 bases and J 6 bases, with 12 bases left between them. The CDR3 runs to 13 residues. Germline V lookup: CDR1 KGHDR, CDR2 SFDVKD. Here the CDR3 reads CATSGFGNDGYTF. CDR3 DNA: TGTGCCACCAGTGGTTTCGGGAATGATGGCTACACCTTC.

The V and J genes are TRBV7-3 and TRBJ2-2, with 7 bases that match TRBD2. Germline CDR1 SGHTA, CDR2 FQGTGA. This CDR3 is 17 amino acids long. The ends lost 4 bases at V and 2 bases at J; junction bases unmatched: 10. For the CDR3, the DNA is TGTGCCAGCAGCTCGGGAGGACTGGCGCGTAACACCGGGGAGCTGTTTTTT. As protein: CASSSGGLARNTGELFF. Full variable domain (remainder filled in from reference TRBV7-3 and TRBJ2-2): GAGVSQTPSNKVTEKGKYVELRCDPISGHTALYWYRQSLGQGPEFLIYFQGTGAADDSGLPNDRFFAVRPEGSVSTLKIQRTERGDSAVYLCASSSGGLARNTGELFFGEGSRLTVL.

This clone was seen only once. The chain combines TRBV5-5 with TRBJ1-1; D might be TRBD1 (6 bases). Germline assignment: CDR1 SGHKS and CDR2 YYEKEE (reference sequence). V lost 8 bases and J lost 1, with 15 bases in between. This CDR3 spans 14 amino acids. The CDR3: CASTKGVGNTEAFF. As DNA, the CDR3 is TGTGCCAGTACCAAGGGGGTGGGGAACACTGAAGCTTTCTTT.